These T cell receptor beta chains were read from a single sample in a study of patients and donors after allogeneic stem cell transplantation. TCRdb redid the calling of the RT-PCR reads with MiXCR, one entry per CDR3 protein. The sample shows 17,000 or so distinct CDR3 sequences, about 30% of them seen only once. The sample comprised blood, either unsorted or a sorted T cell fraction (not recorded which). The receptors were gathered from a human donor who was either an allogeneic HSCT recipient or a stem cell or donor lymphocyte infusion donor (not recorded which). It is not recorded whose cells these are; they may come from a transplant donor. Both conserved end residues are part of each CDR3. The D gene is left open where the match is weak. For some rows the clone size is stated as once, few or many, or as a class when expanded; others skip it.

>NA|TRBJ1-2|few|TRBV5-1
TGCGCCAGCGGCGACAGGCCTGCCTATGGCTACACCTTC
CASGDRPAYGYTF
>TRBD1|TRBJ1-6|few|TRBV20-1
TGCAGTGCTAGACGGGACAGGGATAATTCACCCCTCCACTTT
CSARRDRDNSPLHF
>NA|TRBJ1-1|NA|TRBV7-9
TGTGCCAGCAGCCTCGGACGGGCGAACCGAGCTTTCTTT
CASSLGRANRAFF
>NA|TRBJ1-1|NA|TRBV25-1
TGTGCCAGCCGCGACAGGAGGAACACTGAAGCTTTCTTT
CASRDRRNTEAFF
>NA|TRBJ1-2|medium-sized|TRBV6-5
TGTGCCAGCAGTTACGGCAGGGGTGCTAGGGGCTACACCTTC
CASSYGRGARGYTF
>TRBD1|TRBJ1-2|few|TRBV6-1
TGTGCCAGCCCGCCACGGACGGACAGGACTCATGGCTACACCTTC
CASPPRTDRTHGYTF
>NA|TRBJ1-6|NA|TRBV3-1
TGTGCCAGCAGCCTGGGACACGGAGGTTCACCCCTCCACTTT
CASSLGHGGSPLHF
>TRBD1|TRBJ1-2|large|TRBV27
TGTGCCAGCAGTACTACCACCGGGACAGGCTATGGCTACACCTTC
CASSTTTGTGYGYTF
>NA|TRBJ1-2|few|TRBV28
TGTGCCAGCAGCCTCCTCGGACTCTATGGCTACACCTTC
CASSLLGLYGYTF
>NA|TRBJ1-6|NA|TRBV5-1
TGCGCCAGCAGCTTGGCTGGGAGCTCCTATAATTCACCCCTCCACTTT
CASSLAGSSYNSPLHF
>NA|TRBJ1-1|NA|TRBV7-9
TGTGCCAGCAGCCTCAATCCCTCCCAGAGGGCTTTCTTT
CASSLNPSQRAFF
>NA|TRBJ1-5|many|TRBV4-3
TGCGCCAGCAGCCAAGAGAGGGGTCCGGGCAATCAGCCCCAGCATTTT
CASSQERGPGNQPQHF
>TRBD1|TRBJ1-1|few|TRBV6-1
TGTGCCAGCAGTGAAGCCCACAGGGGGCCGAGGACTGAAGCTTTCTTT
CASSEAHRGPRTEAFF
>NA|TRBJ1-6|NA|TRBV4-2
TGTGCCAGCAGCCAAGAAGAGGGGAGGGATTCACCCCTCCACTTT
CASSQEEGRDSPLHF
>NA|TRBJ1-6|few|TRBV10-3
TGTGCCATCAGTGGCGGACATGTGAATTCACCCCTCCACTTT
CAISGGHVNSPLHF